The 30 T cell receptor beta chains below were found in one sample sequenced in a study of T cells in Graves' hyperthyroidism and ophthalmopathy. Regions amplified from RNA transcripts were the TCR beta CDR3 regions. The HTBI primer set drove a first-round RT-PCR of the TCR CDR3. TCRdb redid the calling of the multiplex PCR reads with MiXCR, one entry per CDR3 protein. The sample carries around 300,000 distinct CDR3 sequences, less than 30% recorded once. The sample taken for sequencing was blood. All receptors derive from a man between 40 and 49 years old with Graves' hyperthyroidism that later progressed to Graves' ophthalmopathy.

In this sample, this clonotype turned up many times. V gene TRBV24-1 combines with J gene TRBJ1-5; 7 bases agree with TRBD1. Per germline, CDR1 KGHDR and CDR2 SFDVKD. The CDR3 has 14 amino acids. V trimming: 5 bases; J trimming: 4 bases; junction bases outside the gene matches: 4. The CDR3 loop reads CATSGQGVNQPQHF. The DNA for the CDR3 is TGTGCCACCAGTGGACAGGGAGTTAATCAGCCCCAGCATTTT.

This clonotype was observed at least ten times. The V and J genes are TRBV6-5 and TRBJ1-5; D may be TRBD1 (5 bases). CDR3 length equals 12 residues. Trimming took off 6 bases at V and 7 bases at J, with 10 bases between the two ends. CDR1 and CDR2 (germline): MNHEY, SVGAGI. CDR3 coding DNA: TGTGCCAGCAGAGGGGCCGAACAGCCCCAGCATTTT. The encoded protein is CASRGAEQPQHF.

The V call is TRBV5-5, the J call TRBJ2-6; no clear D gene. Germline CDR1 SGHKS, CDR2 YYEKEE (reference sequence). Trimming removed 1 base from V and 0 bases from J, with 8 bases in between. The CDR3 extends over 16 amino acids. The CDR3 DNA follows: TGTGCCAGCAGCTTGTCAGCCAACTCTGGGGCCAACGTCCTGACTTTC. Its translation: CASSLSANSGANVLTF.

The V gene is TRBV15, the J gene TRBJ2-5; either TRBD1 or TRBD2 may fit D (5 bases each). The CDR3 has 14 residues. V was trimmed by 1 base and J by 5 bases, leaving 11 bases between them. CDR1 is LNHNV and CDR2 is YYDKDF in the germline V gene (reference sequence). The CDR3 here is CATSRVGATETQYF. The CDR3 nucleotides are TGTGCCACCAGCAGAGTCGGGGCCACGGAGACCCAGTACTTC.

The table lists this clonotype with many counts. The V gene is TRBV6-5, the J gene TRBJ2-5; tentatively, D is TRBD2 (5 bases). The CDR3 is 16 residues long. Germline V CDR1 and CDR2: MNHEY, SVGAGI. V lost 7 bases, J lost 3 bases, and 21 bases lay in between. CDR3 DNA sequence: TGTGCCAGCATACCCCAGTGGGGAGCGGACGAAGAGACCCAGTACTTC. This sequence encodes CASIPQWGADEETQYF.

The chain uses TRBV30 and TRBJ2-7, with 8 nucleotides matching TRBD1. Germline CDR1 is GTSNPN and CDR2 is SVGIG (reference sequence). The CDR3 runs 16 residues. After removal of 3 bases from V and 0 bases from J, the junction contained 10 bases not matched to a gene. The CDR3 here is CAWRERGQVSSYEQYF. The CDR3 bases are TGTGCCTGGAGGGAACGGGGACAGGTCAGCTCCTACGAGCAGTACTTC.

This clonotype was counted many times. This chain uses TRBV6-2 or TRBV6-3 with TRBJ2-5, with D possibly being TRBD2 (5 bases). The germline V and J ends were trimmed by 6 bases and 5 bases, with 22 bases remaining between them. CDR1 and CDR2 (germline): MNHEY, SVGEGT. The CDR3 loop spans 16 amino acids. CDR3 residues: CASRPFNGGSPETQYF. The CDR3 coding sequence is TGTGCCAGCAGACCGTTCAATGGCGGGTCCCCTGAGACCCAGTACTTC.

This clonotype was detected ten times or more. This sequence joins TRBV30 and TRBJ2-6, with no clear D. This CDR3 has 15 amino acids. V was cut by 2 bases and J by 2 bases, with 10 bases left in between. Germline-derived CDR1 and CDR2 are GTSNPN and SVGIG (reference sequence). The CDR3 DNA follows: TGTGCCTGGAGTTACCCAGGTGCTGGGGCCAACGTCCTGACTTTC. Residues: CAWSYPGAGANVLTF.

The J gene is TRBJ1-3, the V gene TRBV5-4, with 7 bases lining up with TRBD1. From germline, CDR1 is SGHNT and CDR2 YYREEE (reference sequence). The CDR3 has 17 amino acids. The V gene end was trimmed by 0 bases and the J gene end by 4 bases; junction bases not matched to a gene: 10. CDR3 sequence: CASSLASGGTAGNTIYF. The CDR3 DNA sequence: TGTGCCAGCAGCTTGGCCAGTGGTGGGACAGCCGGAAACACCATATATTTT.

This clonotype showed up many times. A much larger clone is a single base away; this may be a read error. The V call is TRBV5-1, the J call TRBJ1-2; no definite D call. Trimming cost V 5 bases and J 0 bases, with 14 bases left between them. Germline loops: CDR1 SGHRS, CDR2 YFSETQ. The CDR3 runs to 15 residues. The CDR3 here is CASRRGRRPNYGYTF. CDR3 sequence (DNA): TGCGCCAGCAGACGAGGACGGAGACCTAACTATGGCTACACCTTC. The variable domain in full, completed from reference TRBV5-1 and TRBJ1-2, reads KAGVTQTPRYLIKTRGQQVTLSCSPISGHRSVSWYQQTPGQGLQFLFEYFSETQRNKGNFPGRFSGRQFSNSRSEMNVSTLELGDSALYLCASRRGRRPNYGYTFGSGTRLTVV.

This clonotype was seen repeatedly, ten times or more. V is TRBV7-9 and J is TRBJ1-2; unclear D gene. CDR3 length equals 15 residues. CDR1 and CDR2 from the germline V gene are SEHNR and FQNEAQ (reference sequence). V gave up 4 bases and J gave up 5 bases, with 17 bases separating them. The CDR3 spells CASSSDQTIRYGYTF. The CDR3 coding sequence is TGTGCCAGCAGCTCAGACCAAACCATTCGGTATGGCTACACCTTC.

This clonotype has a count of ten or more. DNA of the CDR3: TGCAGTGCGTTCCGGGACGGGACGGGAACTTTCTTT. It yields the protein CSAFRDGTGTFF. V usage is TRBV20-1 and J usage is TRBJ1-1, with a possible D match to TRBD1 (5 bases). V gave up 6 bases and J gave up 12 bases, with 20 bases separating them. The V gene's germline CDR1 is DFQATT and CDR2 SNEGSKA (reference sequence). CDR3 length equals 12 residues.

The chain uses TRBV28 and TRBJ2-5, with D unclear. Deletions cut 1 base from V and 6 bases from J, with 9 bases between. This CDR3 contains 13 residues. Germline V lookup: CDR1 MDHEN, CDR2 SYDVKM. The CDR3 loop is CASSLLVGKTQYF. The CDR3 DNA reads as TGTGCCAGCAGTTTATTGGTAGGGAAGACCCAGTACTTC.

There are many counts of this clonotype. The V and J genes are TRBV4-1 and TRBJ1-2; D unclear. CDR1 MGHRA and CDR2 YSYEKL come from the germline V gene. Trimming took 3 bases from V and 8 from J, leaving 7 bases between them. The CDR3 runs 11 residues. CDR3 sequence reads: CASSQGGGYTF. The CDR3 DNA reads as TGCGCCAGCAGCCAGGGTGGAGGCTACACCTTC.

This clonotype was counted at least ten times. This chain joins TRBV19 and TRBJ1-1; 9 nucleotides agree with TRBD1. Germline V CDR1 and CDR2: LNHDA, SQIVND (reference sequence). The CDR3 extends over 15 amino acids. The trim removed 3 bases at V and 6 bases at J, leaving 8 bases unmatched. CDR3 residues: CASSILQGALPEAFF. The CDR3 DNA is TGTGCCAGTAGTATTTTACAGGGGGCGCTCCCTGAAGCTTTCTTT.

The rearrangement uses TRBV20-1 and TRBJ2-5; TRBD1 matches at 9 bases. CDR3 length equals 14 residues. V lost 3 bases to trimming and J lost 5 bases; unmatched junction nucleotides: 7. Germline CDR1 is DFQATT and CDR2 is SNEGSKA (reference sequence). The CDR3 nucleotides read TGCAGTGCTAGTTACACAGGGGGCCAGGAGACCCAGTACTTC. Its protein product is CSASYTGGQETQYF.

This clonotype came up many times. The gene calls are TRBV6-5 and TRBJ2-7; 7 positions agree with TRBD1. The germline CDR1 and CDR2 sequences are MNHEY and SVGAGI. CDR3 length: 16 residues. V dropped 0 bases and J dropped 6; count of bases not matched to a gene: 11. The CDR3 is CASSYSRAGGRFEQYF. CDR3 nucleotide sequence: TGTGCCAGCAGTTACTCGAGGGCAGGGGGTCGATTCGAGCAGTACTTC.

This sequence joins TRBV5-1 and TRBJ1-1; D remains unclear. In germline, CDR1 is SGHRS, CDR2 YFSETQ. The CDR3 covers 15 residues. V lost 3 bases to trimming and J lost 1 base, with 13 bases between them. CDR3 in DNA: TGCGCCAGCAGCTCGGGGTGGCTGGGGAACACTGAAGCTTTCTTT. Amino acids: CASSSGWLGNTEAFF. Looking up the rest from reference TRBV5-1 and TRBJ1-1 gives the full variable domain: KAGVTQTPRYLIKTRGQQVTLSCSPISGHRSVSWYQQTPGQGLQFLFEYFSETQRNKGNFPGRFSGRQFSNSRSEMNVSTLELGDSALYLCASSSGWLGNTEAFFGQGTRLTVV.

CDR3 nucleotide sequence: TGTGCCAGCAGTTTACTAGCGTACAATAAAGAGACCCAGTACTTC. This translates into CASSLLAYNKETQYF. The chain has TRBV28 and TRBJ2-5, with a weak D call TRBD2 (6 bases). The CDR3 spans 15 residues. Germline CDR1 reads MDHEN; CDR2 reads SYDVKM. Trimming removed 2 bases from V and 3 bases from J, with 13 bases in between.

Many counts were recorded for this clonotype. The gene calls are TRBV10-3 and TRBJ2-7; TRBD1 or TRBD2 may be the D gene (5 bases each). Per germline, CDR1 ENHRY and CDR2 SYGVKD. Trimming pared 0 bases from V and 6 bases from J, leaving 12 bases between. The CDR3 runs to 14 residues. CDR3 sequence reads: CAISESSGSAEQYF. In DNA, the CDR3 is TGTGCCATCAGTGAGTCCTCAGGGAGCGCCGAGCAGTACTTC.

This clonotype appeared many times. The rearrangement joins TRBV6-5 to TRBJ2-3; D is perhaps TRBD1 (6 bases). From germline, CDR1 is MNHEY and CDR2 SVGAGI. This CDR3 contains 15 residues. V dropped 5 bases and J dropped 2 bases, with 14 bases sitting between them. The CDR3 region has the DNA TGTGCCAGCAGTCCCTTAGGGGGATTCACAGATACGCAGTATTTT. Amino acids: CASSPLGGFTDTQYF.

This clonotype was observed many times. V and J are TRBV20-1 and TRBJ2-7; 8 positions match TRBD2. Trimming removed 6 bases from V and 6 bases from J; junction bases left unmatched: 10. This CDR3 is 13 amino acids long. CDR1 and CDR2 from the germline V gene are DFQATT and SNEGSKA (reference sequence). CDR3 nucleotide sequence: TGCAGTGCGTTAGCGGGACTCCCGTCCGAGCAGTACTTC. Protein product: CSALAGLPSEQYF.

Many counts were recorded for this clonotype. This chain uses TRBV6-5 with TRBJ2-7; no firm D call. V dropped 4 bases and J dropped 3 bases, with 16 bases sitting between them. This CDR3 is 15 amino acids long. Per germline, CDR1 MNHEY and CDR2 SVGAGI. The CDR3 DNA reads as TGTGCCAGCAGTTCCTATTATCCGACCCTCTACGAGCAGTACTTC. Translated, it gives CASSSYYPTLYEQYF.

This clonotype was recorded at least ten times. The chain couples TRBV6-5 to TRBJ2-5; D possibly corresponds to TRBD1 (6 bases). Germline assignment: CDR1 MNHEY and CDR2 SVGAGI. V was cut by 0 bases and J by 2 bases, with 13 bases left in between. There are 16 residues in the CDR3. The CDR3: CASSYSQDRGQETQYF. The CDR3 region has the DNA TGTGCCAGCAGTTACTCCCAGGACAGAGGACAAGAGACCCAGTACTTC.

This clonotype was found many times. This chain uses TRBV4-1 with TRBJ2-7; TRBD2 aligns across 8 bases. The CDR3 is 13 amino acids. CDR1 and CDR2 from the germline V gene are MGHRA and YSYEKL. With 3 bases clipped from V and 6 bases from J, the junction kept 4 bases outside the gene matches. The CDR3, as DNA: TGCGCCAGCAGCCACCCAACTAGCGGCGAGCAGTACTTC. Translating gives CASSHPTSGEQYF.

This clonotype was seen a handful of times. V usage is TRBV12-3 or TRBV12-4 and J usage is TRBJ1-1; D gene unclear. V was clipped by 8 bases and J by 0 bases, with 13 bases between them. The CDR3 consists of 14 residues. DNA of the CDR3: TGTGCCAGCGAACCCGAGGGATTGAACACTGAAGCTTTCTTT. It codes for CASEPEGLNTEAFF.

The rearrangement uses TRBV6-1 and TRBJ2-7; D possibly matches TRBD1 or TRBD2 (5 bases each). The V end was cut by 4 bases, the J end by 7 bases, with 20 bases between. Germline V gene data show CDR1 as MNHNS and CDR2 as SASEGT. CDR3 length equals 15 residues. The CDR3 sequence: CASSGRRDPRREQYF. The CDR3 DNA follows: TGTGCCAGCAGTGGCCGCCGGGACCCAAGGAGGGAGCAGTACTTC.

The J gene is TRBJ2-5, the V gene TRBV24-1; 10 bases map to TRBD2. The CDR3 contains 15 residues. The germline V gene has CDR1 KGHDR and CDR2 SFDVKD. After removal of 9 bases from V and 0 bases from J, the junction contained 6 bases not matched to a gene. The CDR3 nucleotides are TGTGCCACCGCGTCTAGCGGGAGTTACCAAGAGACCCAGTACTTC. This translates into CATASSGSYQETQYF.

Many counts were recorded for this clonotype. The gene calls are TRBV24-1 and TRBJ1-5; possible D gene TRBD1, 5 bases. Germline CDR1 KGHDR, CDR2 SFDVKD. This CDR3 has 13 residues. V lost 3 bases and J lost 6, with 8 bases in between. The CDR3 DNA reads TGTGCCACCAGTGATCGGGACTCTCAGCCCCAGCATTTT. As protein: CATSDRDSQPQHF.

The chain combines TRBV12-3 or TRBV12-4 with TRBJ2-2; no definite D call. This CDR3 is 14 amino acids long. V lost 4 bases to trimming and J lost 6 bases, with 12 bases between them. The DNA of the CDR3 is TGTGCCAGCAGTTCATCTATCGGAGCCGGGGAGCTGTTTTTT. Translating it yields CASSSSIGAGELFF.